The T cell receptor beta chain under discussion was sequenced for a study of OX40 agonist ivuxolimab in advanced cancers. Sequenced by immunoSEQ multiplex PCR; TCRdb stores in-frame clones only, minus some. The sample consists of tens of thousands of clones, roughly 80% of them appearing once. J lost 2 bases, V lost 7 bases, and 3 bases had no gene match. Germline V lookup: CDR1 SGHNT, CDR2 YYREEE (reference sequence). The CDR3 is 15 amino acids. This chain links TRBV5-4 with TRBJ2-3, with TRBD2 identical over 14 bases. The source material was CD4+ or CD8+ T cells sorted from blood, sampled in a trial of the OX40 agonist ivuxolimab. The clonotype comes from an adult with an advanced solid tumor such as melanoma, head and neck, liver or kidney cancer. The CDR3 DNA follows: TGTGCCAGCGGACTAGCGGGAGGCCACACAGATACGCAGTATTTT. Encoded protein: CASGLAGGHTDTQYF.